This T cell receptor beta chain appears in the sequencing data of a study of human T cells and chemical hapten exposure. Looking at the study overall: Patch tests delivered 0.01% DPC to the upper back and were evaluated at 6 days. Predominantly women, the patients had alopecia areata, totalis or universalis.

This clonotype showed up just a few times. The CDR3 loop spans 11 amino acids. TCRdb used MiXCR to reprocess the RACE reads, holding one entry per CDR3 protein. The table includes some 350,000 distinct CDR3 sequences, around 6% detected once. Time point meaning: patch test 2, 6 weeks after DPC sensitization. Described treatment: therapeutic diphenylcyclopropenone sensitization with weekly scalp DPC. This clonotype was sampled from a woman between 18 and 29 years old with alopecia areata. Some clones in this sample may be carry-over from other donors' samples. The genes are TRBV12-1 and TRBJ2-7; the table's TRBD1 call for D was not verified on the DNA. TRBV12-1 counts as a pseudogene. The sample was whole blood, taken in connection with sensitization to the hapten diphenylcyclopropenone (DPC). CDR3 nucleotide sequence: TGTGCCAGCGACTCCCTGGACGAGCAGTACTTC. Its translation: CASDSLDEQYF.